This T cell receptor (beta chain) was sequenced for a study of T cell responses to AZD1222 COVID-19 vaccine. Points from the study as a whole: Vaccine-associated CD4 TCRs spanned spike, dominant at 160-218 and 743-854. Repertoires in all cases were sampled only once the peak T cell response had passed.

With regard to this clone: What it binds is unknown.

Only in-frame clones appear in the TCRdb table, and some are missing; sequencing was by immunoSEQ multiplex PCR. The data contain roughly 160,000 clones, 75% to 90% of them singletons. Germline V gene data show CDR1 as MDHEN and CDR2 as SYDVKM. The CDR3 consists of 12 residues. Trimming shortened V by 5 bases and J by 1 base, and 6 bases separated the two germline ends. J is TRBJ2-7 and V is TRBV28, with D unclear. The source was peripheral blood, collected on day 0 of AZD1222 vaccination. This TCR was sampled from an adult in good health. CDR3 in DNA: TGTGCCAGCAGTCGCCTATCCTACGAGCAGTACTTC. Its protein is CASSRLSYEQYF.